This TCR beta chain is drawn from a study of T cells in women clearing cervical HPV infection. For the study at large: Blood came at first lesion visit for cases, post-clearance for controls.

Using immunoSEQ multiplex PCR, the repertoire was profiled, and TCRdb retains in-frame clones only, with some absent. The sample has approximately 37,000 clones; the top ten hold about 6%. Germline lookup yields CDR1 WSHSY and CDR2 SAAADI. The CDR3 spans 14 residues. Deletions cut 6 bases from V and 8 bases from J, with 14 bases between. About this clone: The DNA ends 3 residues before the CDR3 does, and the rest of the CDR3 is filled in from the germline J gene.

MY09/MY11 PCR detected cervical HPV DNA; dot-blot assigned genotypes. The sample taken for sequencing was blood buffy coat. The chain has TRBV10-2 and TRBJ1-6; no definite D call. The receptor was derived from a woman aged 18-69 years with a cervical HPV16 infection that either progressed to CIN3+ or cleared (not recorded which). CDR3 residues: CASSLGGRDSPLHF. The CDR3 bases that were read are TGCGCCAGCAGCTTAGGAGGGCGCGATTCACCC.